These 15 T cell receptor beta chains share one sample of origin, sequenced in a study of patients and donors after allogeneic stem cell transplantation. TCRdb called the RT-PCR reads again in MiXCR, with one record for every CDR3 protein. The sample shows fewer than 500,000 distinct CDR3 sequences, more than 15% of them seen only once. What was sequenced was blood, either unsorted or a sorted T cell fraction (not recorded which). The receptor source for this set is a human donor who was either an allogeneic HSCT recipient or a stem cell or donor lymphocyte infusion donor (not recorded which). It is not recorded whose cells these are; they may come from a transplant donor.

The rearrangement links TRBV25-1 to TRBJ2-7; TRBD1 aligns across 7 bases. The V and J ends lost 7 bases and 4 bases, in that order; junction bases with no gene match: 13. The V gene's germline CDR1 is MGHDK and CDR2 SYGVNS. The CDR3 runs to 15 residues. The CDR3 here is CASTVYRGYRYEQYF. The CDR3 DNA sequence: TGTGCCAGCACTGTTTACAGGGGATATAGGTACGAGCAGTACTTC.

This clonotype was observed a few times. The chain combines TRBV4-1 with TRBJ1-1; D remains ambiguous. The germline V gene has CDR1 MGHRA and CDR2 YSYEKL. V was cut by 1 base and J by 0 bases, with 15 bases left in between. The CDR3 loop spans 17 amino acids. The chain's CDR3 is CASSQVPQRALNTEAFF. In nucleotides, the CDR3 is TGCGCCAGCAGCCAAGTGCCGCAGCGGGCTCTGAACACTGAAGCTTTCTTT.

The J gene is TRBJ2-2, the V gene TRBV5-1; 9 bases fit TRBD2. The CDR3 spans 20 residues. Germline V lookup: CDR1 SGHRS, CDR2 YFSETQ. J was trimmed by 0 bases and V by 4 bases; bases with no gene match: 16. CDR3 amino acids: CASSRQTSGIPIANTGELFF. The CDR3 DNA sequence: TGCGCCAGCAGCCGGCAGACTAGCGGAATACCGATCGCGAACACCGGGGAGCTGTTTTTT.

The chain links TRBV6-1 to TRBJ1-6, with D maybe TRBD1 (5 bases). The CDR3 consists of 16 residues. From germline, CDR1 is MNHNS and CDR2 SASEGT. V gave up 7 bases and J gave up 9 bases, with 22 bases separating them. The CDR3 here is CASTKTVRPRGSPLHF. As DNA, the CDR3 is TGTGCCAGCACCAAGACAGTTAGGCCACGGGGTTCACCCCTCCACTTT.

Only a few counts were recorded for this clonotype. V and J are TRBV6-4 and TRBJ2-7; 13 positions agree with TRBD2. The ends lost 5 bases at V and 7 bases at J; junction bases unmatched: 17. CDR1 and CDR2 (germline): MRHNA, SNTAGT. The CDR3 extends over 18 amino acids. CDR3 in DNA: TGTGCCAGCAGTCACTATTCACGGACTAGCGGGAGCCAGGGGGAGCAGTACTTC. The encoded protein is CASSHYSRTSGSQGEQYF.

V gene TRBV4-3 combines with J gene TRBJ1-1, with TRBD1 identical over 9 bases. Germline CDR1 LGHNA, CDR2 YSLEER. The CDR3 has 17 amino acids. The ends lost 2 bases at V and 4 bases at J; junction bases unmatched: 11. CDR3 DNA sequence: TGCGCCAGCAGCCAAAATGGGGCCGGGGACAGGGCCACTGAAGCTTTCTTT. Protein product: CASSQNGAGDRATEAFF.

The chain combines TRBV18 with TRBJ2-7; D is tentatively TRBD1 or TRBD2 (5 bases each). CDR1 is KGHSH, CDR2 LQKENI, per germline. Trimming pared 5 bases from V and 2 bases from J, leaving 10 bases between. The CDR3 is made up of 13 amino acids. The CDR3 DNA reads TGTGCCAGCTCATTACGGGACCCCTACGAGCAGTACTTC. Amino acid sequence: CASSLRDPYEQYF.

The table lists this clonotype with many counts. V usage is TRBV5-1 and J usage is TRBJ1-4; D remains ambiguous. Trimming removed 7 bases at V and 8 bases at J, with 18 bases between. The CDR3 contains 14 residues. Germline CDR1 reads SGHRS; CDR2 reads YFSETQ. The CDR3 region is CASARTALSEKLFF. CDR3 DNA sequence: TGCGCCAGCGCGAGGACGGCCTTAAGCGAAAAACTGTTTTTT.

V and J are TRBV6-6 and TRBJ2-7; 8 positions agree with TRBD1. J lost 7 bases, V lost 6 bases, and 8 bases had no gene match. Germline assignment: CDR1 MNHNY and CDR2 SVGAGI (reference sequence). The CDR3 has 13 amino acids. Here the CDR3 reads CASSRTGMGEQYF. In DNA form, the CDR3 reads TGTGCCAGCAGCCGGACAGGGATGGGGGAGCAGTACTTC.

The chain carries TRBV11-3 and TRBJ1-1; D uncertain. V was shortened by 4 bases and J by 4 bases, with 7 bases between the two germline ends. Germline V gives CDR1 SGHNT, CDR2 YENEEA. The length of the CDR3 is 12 residues. CDR3: CASSSATTEAFF. In nucleotides, the CDR3 is TGTGCCAGCAGCTCGGCCACCACTGAAGCTTTCTTT.

This clonotype has a handful of counts. The chain has TRBV30 and TRBJ2-5; no firm D call. Germline V gene lookup returns CDR1 GTSNPN and CDR2 SVGIG (reference sequence). The CDR3 runs 11 residues. V lost 8 bases, J lost 2 bases, and 9 bases lay in between. This CDR3 is CAGGPQETQYF. Here the CDR3 DNA reads TGTGCCGGTGGACCTCAAGAGACCCAGTACTTC.

This clonotype was counted between two and nine times. The CDR3 nucleotides are TGTGCCAGCAGTTACGGTCGCTCCTATAATTCACCCCTCCACTTT. It codes for CASSYGRSYNSPLHF. This sequence joins TRBV6-5 and TRBJ1-6; D not certain. V was clipped by 2 bases and J by 0 bases, with 5 bases between them. Germline V gives CDR1 MNHEY, CDR2 SVGAGI. The CDR3 covers 15 residues.

The rearrangement joins TRBV4-1 to TRBJ1-2; 9 nucleotides match TRBD1. This CDR3 has 16 residues. Trimming took 0 bases from V and 4 from J; bases not matched to a gene: 6. The germline V gene encodes CDR1 MGHRA and CDR2 YSYEKL. In DNA, the CDR3 is TGCGCCAGCAGCCAAGATCGGGACAGGGTCATCTATGGCTACACCTTC. Protein sequence: CASSQDRDRVIYGYTF.

The genes are TRBV4-3 and TRBJ2-3, with D perhaps given as TRBD1 or TRBD2 (5 bases each). Germline loops: CDR1 LGHNA, CDR2 YSLEER. The CDR3 runs to 15 residues. The ends were cut back, 0 bases at V and 10 bases at J, with 17 bases in the middle. The CDR3 nucleotides are TGCGCCAGCAGCCAAGATCCTCTAGGGACCACGGCGCAGTATTTT. Protein sequence: CASSQDPLGTTAQYF.

This rearrangement joins TRBV5-5 to TRBJ2-7; TRBD1 matches 9 bases. The V gene's germline CDR1 is SGHKS and CDR2 YYEKEE (reference sequence). There are 14 residues in the CDR3. V lost 1 base to trimming and J lost 3 bases; unmatched junction nucleotides: 2. The CDR3 region has the DNA TGTGCCAGCAGCTTGTCGACAGGGGGCTACGAGCAGTACTTC. Protein product: CASSLSTGGYEQYF.